This entry lists 9 T cell receptor beta chains sequenced from one sample in a study of CD8 T cell repertoires and HIV-1 epitope variants. The antigens of these receptors remain unknown. Assay: immunoSEQ multiplex PCR; the TCRdb copy retains only in-frame clones and omits some. This sample has around 4,500 clones, with around 69% found just once. Sequenced material: cultured CD8+ T cells derived from PBMCs. Receptors were obtained from a male donor with HIV.

A few counts support this clone. The chain combines TRBV25-1 with TRBJ2-1; 9 positions agree with TRBD2. There are 13 residues in the CDR3. Germline values: CDR1 MGHDK, CDR2 SYGVNS. The trim removed 6 bases at V and 7 bases at J, leaving 4 bases unmatched. The CDR3 DNA sequence: TGTGCCAGCAGCGGGACTAGCAGTAATGAGCAGTTCTTC. It is translated as CASSGTSSNEQFF.

V and J are TRBV5-4 and TRBJ2-1; TRBD1 matches 7 bases. The CDR3 loop spans 14 amino acids. Germline CDR1 is SGHNT and CDR2 is YYREEE (reference sequence). V gave up 0 bases and J gave up 4 bases; unmatched junction bases: 1. In DNA form, the CDR3 reads TGTGCCAGCAGCTTGGGGGACAGTTACAATGAGCAGTTCTTC. It encodes CASSLGDSYNEQFF. The full variable domain, with the rest looked up from reference TRBV5-4 and TRBJ2-1, is ETGVTQSPTHLIKTRGQQVTLRCSSQSGHNTVSWYQQALGQGPQFIFQYYREEENGRGNFPPRFSGLQFPNYSSELNVNALELDDSALYLCASSLGDSYNEQFFGPGTRLTVL.

This clone appeared a few times. The chain has TRBV7-9 and TRBJ2-1, with D perhaps matching TRBD2 (5 bases). Germline lookup yields CDR1 SEHNR and CDR2 FQNEAQ (reference sequence). V lost 5 bases, J lost 9 bases, and 11 bases lay in between. The length of the CDR3 is 12 residues. CDR3 sequence reads: CASSRSGFEQFF. The CDR3 coding sequence is TGTGCCAGCAGCCGCTCGGGGTTTGAGCAGTTCTTC.

The sample holds one count of this clone. This rearrangement joins TRBV28 to TRBJ2-7; 10 positions agree with TRBD2. Trimming took 2 bases from V and 4 from J; bases not matched to a gene: 14. The V gene's germline CDR1 is MDHEN and CDR2 SYDVKM. The CDR3 has 18 amino acids. CDR3: CASSLGRAPSGSRYEQYF. CDR3 in DNA: TGTGCCAGCAGTTTAGGCAGGGCGCCTAGCGGGAGTCGGTACGAGCAGTACTTC.

This chain joins TRBV13 and TRBJ2-5; 8 nucleotides line up with TRBD1. The germline V gene encodes CDR1 PRHDT and CDR2 FYEKMQ (reference sequence). CDR3 length equals 13 residues. The J segment lost 4 bases and the V segment lost 3 bases, leaving 1 base of the junction unmatched. The CDR3 loop reads CASSLGTGETQYF. CDR3 nucleotide sequence: TGTGCCAGCAGCTTGGGGACAGGAGAGACCCAGTACTTC. The full variable domain, its missing parts supplied by reference TRBV13 and TRBJ2-5, is AAGVIQSPRHLIKEKRETATLKCYPIPRHDTVYWYQQGPGQDPQFLISFYEKMQSDKGSIPDRFSAQQFSDYHSELNMSSLELGDSALYFCASSLGTGETQYFGPGTRLLVL.

The chain is built from TRBV27 and TRBJ2-7; D possibly corresponds to TRBD2 (6 bases). Between the trimmed V and J ends, which lost 6 bases and 5 bases, there was a span of 11 bases. The CDR3 extends over 12 amino acids. The germline V gene encodes CDR1 MNHEY and CDR2 SMNVEV (reference sequence). CDR3 nucleotides: TGTGCCAGCAGCCCAGGGACTGACGAGCAGTACTTC. This encodes CASSPGTDEQYF.

This clone was recorded only once. The V and J genes are TRBV15 and TRBJ1-6; 7 bases align to TRBD1. The V and J ends lost 1 base and 9 bases, in that order; junction bases with no gene match: 6. Germline V gene data show CDR1 as LNHNV and CDR2 as YYDKDF (reference sequence). The CDR3 is 15 amino acids. This CDR3 reads CATSRGQTGVSPLHF. The CDR3 DNA is TGTGCCACCAGCAGAGGTCAAACAGGGGTTTCACCCCTCCACTTT.

V usage is TRBV28 and J usage is TRBJ1-5; D may be TRBD1 (5 bases). V shed 4 bases and J shed 0 bases, with 13 bases lying between them. The CDR3 runs to 16 residues. Per the germline V gene, CDR1 is MDHEN and CDR2 is SYDVKM. DNA of the CDR3: TGTGCCAGCAGTTCCGCCCCAGGGATTAGCAATCAGCCCCAGCATTTT. This codes for CASSSAPGISNQPQHF.

This clone has more than one count but fewer than ten. The J gene is TRBJ2-7, the V gene TRBV7-2; TRBD2 might be the D (6 bases). This CDR3 is 17 amino acids long. The germline V gene has CDR1 SGHTA and CDR2 FQGNSA. V dropped 1 base and J dropped 0 bases, with 16 bases sitting between them. CDR3 in DNA: TGTGCCAGCAGCTTAGTAGCGGTAGGCACAAACTCCTACGAGCAGTACTTC. It codes for CASSLVAVGTNSYEQYF.